The rows below give T cell receptor beta chains drawn from one sample of a study. TCRdb reprocessed the 5' RACE reads via MiXCR and lists one record per CDR3 protein. The sample shows tens of thousands of distinct CDR3 sequences, less than 30% of them seen only once. Sequenced sample: memory CD4+ T cells sorted from a lymph node. The receptors were sampled from a female donor with breast cancer. Both conserved end residues are part of each CDR3. The D gene is left open where the match is weak. Rows may omit the clone size; those that give it use once, few, many or a size class.

TRBV2	TRBJ2-7	.	TRBD2	CASRGTSGGLGEQYF	TGTGCCAGCAGGGGGACTAGCGGGGGACTAGGAGAGCAGTACTTC
TRBV5-8	TRBJ1-5	few	.	CASVLGELYSNQPQHF	TGTGCCAGCGTCTTGGGGGAGCTCTATAGCAATCAGCCCCAGCATTTT
TRBV9	TRBJ2-1	.	.	CASSPSGGSGEQFF	TGTGCCAGCAGCCCCAGTGGGGGGTCGGGTGAGCAGTTCTTC
TRBV13	TRBJ2-1	few	.	CASSFGGRESSYNEQFF	TGTGCCAGCAGCTTCGGGGGGCGGGAAAGCTCCTACAATGAGCAGTTCTTC
TRBV4-3	TRBJ2-1	few	TRBD2	CASSQDLSRTSGYNEQFF	TGCGCCAGCAGCCAAGATCTCTCCAGGACTAGCGGTTACAATGAGCAGTTCTTC
TRBV7-9	TRBJ1-2	.	TRBD1	CASCIPGQGNGYTF	TGTGCCAGCTGCATCCCGGGACAGGGGAACGGCTACACCTTC
TRBV12-3/TRBV12-4	TRBJ1-2	.	.	CASSLREENYGYTF	TGTGCCAGCAGCCTCAGGGAGGAGAACTATGGCTACACCTTC
TRBV27	TRBJ2-3	few	TRBD2	CASSLSLAAGTDTQYF	TGTGCCAGCAGTTTAAGCCTAGCGGCCGGGACAGATACGCAGTATTTT
TRBV7-8	TRBJ1-2	few	.	CASSSGDYGYTF	TGTGCCAGCAGCTCGGGGGACTATGGCTACACCTTC
TRBV7-9	TRBJ2-2	.	TRBD1	CASSSKRDRDPGELFF	TGTGCCAGCAGCTCGAAGCGGGACAGGGACCCCGGGGAGCTGTTTTTT